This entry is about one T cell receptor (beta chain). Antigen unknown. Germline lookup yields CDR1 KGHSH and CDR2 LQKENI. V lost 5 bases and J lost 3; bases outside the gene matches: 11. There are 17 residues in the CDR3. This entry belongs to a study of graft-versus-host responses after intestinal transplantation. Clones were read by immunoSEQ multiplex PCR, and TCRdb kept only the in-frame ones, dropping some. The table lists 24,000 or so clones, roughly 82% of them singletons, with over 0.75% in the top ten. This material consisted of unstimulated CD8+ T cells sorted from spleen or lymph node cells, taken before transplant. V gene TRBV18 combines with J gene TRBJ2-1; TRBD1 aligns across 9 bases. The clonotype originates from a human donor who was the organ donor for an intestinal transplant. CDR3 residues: CASSSQYRDRVYNEQFF. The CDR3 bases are TGTGCCAGCTCATCTCAATACCGGGACAGGGTCTACAATGAGCAGTTCTTC.